The present TCR beta chain was sequenced within a study of T cell repertoires in cytomegalovirus infection. V was cut by 3 bases and J by 7 bases, with 15 bases left in between. The CDR3 runs to 14 residues. In its sample, this clonotype was seen a few times. TCRdb re-called the reads through MiXCR, storing one row per CDR3 protein. The sample yields hundreds of thousands of distinct CDR3 sequences, approximately 30% seen once. The V and J genes are TRBV12-3 or TRBV12-4 and TRBJ2-5; D may correspond to TRBD1 or TRBD2 (6 bases each). The source is a human donor in good health (CMV status not recorded). Some clones in this sample may be carry-over from other donors' samples. Material: PBMCs. The CDR3 protein is CASSFLNPGATQYF. The CDR3 nucleotides read TGTGCCAGCAGTTTTTTAAATCCGGGGGCGACCCAGTACTTC.